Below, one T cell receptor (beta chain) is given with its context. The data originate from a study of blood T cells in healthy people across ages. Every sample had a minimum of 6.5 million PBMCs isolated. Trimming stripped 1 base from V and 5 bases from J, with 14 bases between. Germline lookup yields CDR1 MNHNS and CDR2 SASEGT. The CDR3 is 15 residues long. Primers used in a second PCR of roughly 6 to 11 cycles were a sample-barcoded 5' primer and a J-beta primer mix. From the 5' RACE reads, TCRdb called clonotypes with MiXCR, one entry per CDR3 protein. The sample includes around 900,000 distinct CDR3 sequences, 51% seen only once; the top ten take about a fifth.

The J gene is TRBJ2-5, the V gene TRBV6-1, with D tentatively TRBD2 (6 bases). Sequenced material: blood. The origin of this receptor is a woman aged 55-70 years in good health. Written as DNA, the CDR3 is TGTGCCAGCAGTGAAGGTAGTTTGGCGGGGGAGACCCAGTACTTC. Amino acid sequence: CASSEGSLAGETQYF.